This record looks at one T cell receptor (beta chain) sequence and its context. This clonotype was seen repeatedly, ten times or more. Its binding antigen is unknown. No much larger clonotype is one base removed from it; base qualities were not supplied. The data were obtained in a study of T cells in Graves' hyperthyroidism and ophthalmopathy (dated by TCRdb to the late 2010s). About the study as a whole: Peripheral blood was collected at initial diagnosis, before any treatment. According to the paper, TCR Vbeta CDR3 sequencing was carried out on 135 peripheral blood samples, which came from under 50 ophthalmopathy, 75 to 80 hyperthyroidism and approximately 17 progressor patients. Thyroid tissue and blood T-cell repertoires from more than five Graves' hyperthyroidism patients were also compared in the study. Once sampling was done, hyperthyroidism patients were given methimazole at a starting dose of 30 mg daily, whereas ophthalmopathy patients were given high-dose intravenous methylprednisolone. To identify distinguishing TCR V-J signatures, a discovery cohort of about 100 patients was used, comprising some 45 with Graves' ophthalmopathy and around 57 with stable Graves' hyperthyroidism. An independent validation cohort of 18 to 20 hyperthyroidism patients and about 16 patients who later progressed to ophthalmopathy tested prospective prediction of ophthalmopathy. For training and testing, the 100 or so patients in the discovery cohort were randomly divided in a 7:3 ratio. Results the study describes overall, beyond this receptor: No statistical method was used to fix the sample size in advance, and group allocation was not hidden from the investigators. Most expanded thyroid clonotypes (frequency above 0.001) were also detected in blood, suggesting blood repertoires may reflect thyroid immune responses. A model built on a 13 V-J signature distinguished ophthalmopathy from stable hyperthyroidism, reaching roughly 88% sensitivity and 81.08% specificity in cross-validation and 80%/75% in testing. In validation, progression to ophthalmopathy was predicted by the model with 70.59% sensitivity and about 72% specificity, a median of around 5.9 months before onset.

The CDR3 starts with the cysteine, ends with the phenylalanine, and has 15 residues. Only the CDR3 region is kept as DNA, spanning 45 bases read in frame from base 1. Looking up the germline V gene (reference sequence) yields CDR1 LGHDT and CDR2 YNNKEL. V and J are truncated by 2 bases and 3 bases respectively, leaving an intervening sequence of 10 bases. The hyperthyroidism patients were between 18 and 65 years old and newly diagnosed, with a disease duration of less than 2 months. Exclusion was applied to patients with uncontrolled infections, other autoimmune diseases, pregnancy or lactation. Clinical symptoms, serum thyroxine and TRAb, thyroid ultrasound, and orbital computed tomography formed the basis for the diagnoses. Blood from progressor patients was drawn when they were first diagnosed with hyperthyroidism, before any ophthalmopathy symptoms appeared. PBMCs were separated from roughly 9.6 ml of fresh peripheral blood using Ficoll-Paque density gradient centrifugation. Patients classed as progressors first received a Graves' hyperthyroidism diagnosis and then went on to develop ophthalmopathy during follow-up. Total RNA was extracted with Trizol reagent, and quality was checked on an Agilent 2100 Bioanalyzer.

The TCR beta CDR3 regions were amplified from RNA transcripts. The TCR CDR3 was subjected to a first round of RT-PCR using the HTBI primer set and the Qiagen OneStep RT-PCR kit. Libraries were constructed in a second round of multiplex PCR, after which size selection and purification were carried out. Libraries were sequenced paired-end with 100 bp reads on an Illumina HiSeq2000. The published analysis was carried out like this. Raw data were processed with SOAPnuke, discarding reads with adapters, uncalled bases, mean Phred below 15, or no exact constant-primer or identifier match. High-quality paired reads were merged using COPE v1.2.5, and each unique nucleotide sequence was defined as a clonotype. Clonotypes were aligned to IMGT TRBV, TRBD and TRBJ reference segments using MiTCR v1.1. Analysis was restricted to V-J combinations with a frequency above 0.0001, which covered 99.2% of repertoires. A TCS score was defined as the ratio between F50 (clonal expansion) and ExV (chaos), using BLOSUM62-based TCRdist between CDR3 peptides within each V-J. Welch's t-statistics and random forest reduced fewer than 550 V-J features to 13, which were used in a naive Bayes classifier (R e1071). TCRdb cleaned the public reads at Q25 with fastp, built clones with MiXCR and kept in-frame beta chains. Each record represents a unique CDR3 protein, reported with the most common genes and DNA among its rows. The authors' filters were not applied to this entry. This sample holds 380,000 or so distinct CDR3 sequences; approximately 13% were observed only once. In total, the top ten clones hold less than 25% of the sample.

The chain employs TRBV3-1 and TRBJ1-4; perhaps TRBD1 is the D gene, with 6 bases matching. Sample: blood. This receptor was taken from a man aged 25-40 years with Graves' hyperthyroidism that later progressed to Graves' ophthalmopathy. The bases read TGTGCCAGCAGCCAACGAAGACAGGCTAATGAAAAACTGTTTTTT. The encoded protein is CASSQRRQANEKLFF.